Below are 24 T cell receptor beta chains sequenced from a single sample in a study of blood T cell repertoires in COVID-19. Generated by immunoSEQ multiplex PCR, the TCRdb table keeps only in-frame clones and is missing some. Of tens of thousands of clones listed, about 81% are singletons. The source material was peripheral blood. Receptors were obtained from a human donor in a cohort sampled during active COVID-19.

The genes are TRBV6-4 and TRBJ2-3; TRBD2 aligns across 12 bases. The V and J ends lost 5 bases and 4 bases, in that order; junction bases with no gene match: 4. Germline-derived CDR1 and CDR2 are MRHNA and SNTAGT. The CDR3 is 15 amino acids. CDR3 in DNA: TGTGCCAGCAGTTTACTAGCGGGGGGACCAGATACGCAGTATTTT. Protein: CASSLLAGGPDTQYF.

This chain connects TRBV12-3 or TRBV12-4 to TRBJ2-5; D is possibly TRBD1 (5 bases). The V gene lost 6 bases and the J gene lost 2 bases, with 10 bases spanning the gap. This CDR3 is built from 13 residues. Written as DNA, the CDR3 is TGTGCCAGCAGCTCGACAGAACAAGAGACCCAGTACTTC. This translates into CASSSTEQETQYF.

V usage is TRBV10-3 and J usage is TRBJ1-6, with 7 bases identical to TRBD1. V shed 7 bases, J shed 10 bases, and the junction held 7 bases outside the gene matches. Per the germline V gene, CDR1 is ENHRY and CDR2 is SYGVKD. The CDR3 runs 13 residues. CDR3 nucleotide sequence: TGTGCCATCAAGTCGGACAGGAGGTCACCCCTCCACTTT. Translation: CAIKSDRRSPLHF.

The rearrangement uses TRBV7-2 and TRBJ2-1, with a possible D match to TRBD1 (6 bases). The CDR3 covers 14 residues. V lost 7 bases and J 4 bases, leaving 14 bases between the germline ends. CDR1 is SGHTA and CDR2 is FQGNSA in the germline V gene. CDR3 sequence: CASTAGTFYNEQFF. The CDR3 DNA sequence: TGTGCCAGCACCGCCGGGACATTTTACAATGAGCAGTTCTTC.

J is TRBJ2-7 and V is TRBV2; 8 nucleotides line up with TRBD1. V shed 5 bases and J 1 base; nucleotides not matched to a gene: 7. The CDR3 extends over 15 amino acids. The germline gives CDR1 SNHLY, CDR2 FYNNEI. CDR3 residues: CASSFGQGGSYEQYF. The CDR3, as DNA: TGTGCCAGCAGTTTCGGACAGGGTGGTTCCTACGAGCAGTACTTC.

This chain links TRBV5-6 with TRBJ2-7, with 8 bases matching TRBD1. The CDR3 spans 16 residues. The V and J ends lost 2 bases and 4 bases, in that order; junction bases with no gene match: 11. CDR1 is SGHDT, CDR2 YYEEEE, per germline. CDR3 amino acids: CASSFYDGTGVYEQYF. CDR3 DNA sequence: TGTGCCAGCAGCTTTTACGACGGGACAGGAGTTTACGAGCAGTACTTC.

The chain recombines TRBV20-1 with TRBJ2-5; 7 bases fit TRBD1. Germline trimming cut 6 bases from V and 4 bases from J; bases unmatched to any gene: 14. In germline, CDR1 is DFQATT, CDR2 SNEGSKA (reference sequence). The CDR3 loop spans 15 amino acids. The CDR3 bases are TGCAGTGCCAGTATCGGACAGGCTGGTTTAGAGACCCAGTACTTC. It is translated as CSASIGQAGLETQYF.

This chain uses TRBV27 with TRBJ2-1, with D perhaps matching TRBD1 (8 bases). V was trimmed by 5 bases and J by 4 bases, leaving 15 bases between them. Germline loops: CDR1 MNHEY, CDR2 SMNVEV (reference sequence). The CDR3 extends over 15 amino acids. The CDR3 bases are TGTGCCAGCAGTCCACAGGGGGGGCCGTACAATGAGCAGTTCTTC. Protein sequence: CASSPQGGPYNEQFF.

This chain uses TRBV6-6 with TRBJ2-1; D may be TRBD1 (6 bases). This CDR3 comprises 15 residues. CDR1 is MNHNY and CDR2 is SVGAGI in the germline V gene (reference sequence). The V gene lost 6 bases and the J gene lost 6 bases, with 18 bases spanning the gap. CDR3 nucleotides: TGTGCCAGCAGCTCCGGACAGCACACTCTCAATGAGCAGTTCTTC. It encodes CASSSGQHTLNEQFF.

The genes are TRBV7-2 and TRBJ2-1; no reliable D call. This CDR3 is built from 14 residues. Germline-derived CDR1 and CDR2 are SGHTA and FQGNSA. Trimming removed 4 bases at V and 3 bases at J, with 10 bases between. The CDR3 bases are TGTGCCAGCAGCTCGGATCCGGGCTACAATGAGCAGTTCTTC. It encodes CASSSDPGYNEQFF. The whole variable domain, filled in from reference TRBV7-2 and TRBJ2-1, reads GAGVSQSPSNKVTEKGKDVELRCDPISGHTALYWYRQSLGQGLEFLIYFQGNSAPDKSGLPSDRFSAERTGGSVSTLTIQRTQQEDSAVYLCASSSDPGYNEQFFGPGTRLTVL.

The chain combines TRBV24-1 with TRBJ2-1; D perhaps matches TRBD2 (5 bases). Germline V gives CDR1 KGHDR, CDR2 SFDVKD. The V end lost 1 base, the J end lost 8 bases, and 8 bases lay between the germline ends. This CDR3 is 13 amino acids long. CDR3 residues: CATSDFWGDEQFF. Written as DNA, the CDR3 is TGTGCCACCAGTGATTTCTGGGGAGATGAGCAGTTCTTC.

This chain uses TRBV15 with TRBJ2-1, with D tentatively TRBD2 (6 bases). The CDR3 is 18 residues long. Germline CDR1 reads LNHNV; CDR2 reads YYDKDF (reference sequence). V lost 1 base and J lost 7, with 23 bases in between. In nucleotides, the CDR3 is TGTGCCACCAGCAGAGGAGGTACCCGGGGACTCGGCCCTAATGAGCAGTTCTTC. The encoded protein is CATSRGGTRGLGPNEQFF.

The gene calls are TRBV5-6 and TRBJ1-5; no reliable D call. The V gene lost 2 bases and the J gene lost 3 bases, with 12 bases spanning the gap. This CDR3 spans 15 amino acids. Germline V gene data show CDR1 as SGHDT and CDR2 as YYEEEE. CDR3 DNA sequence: TGTGCCAGCAGCTTTCTTTCTGTTTCCAATCAGCCCCAGCATTTT. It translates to CASSFLSVSNQPQHF.

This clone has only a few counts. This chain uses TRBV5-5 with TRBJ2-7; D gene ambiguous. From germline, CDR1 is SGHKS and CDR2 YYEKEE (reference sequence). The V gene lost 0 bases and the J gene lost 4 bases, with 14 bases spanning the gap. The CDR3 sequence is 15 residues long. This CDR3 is CASSLVERSLYEQYF. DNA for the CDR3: TGTGCCAGCAGCTTGGTTGAGAGAAGCTTATACGAGCAGTACTTC.

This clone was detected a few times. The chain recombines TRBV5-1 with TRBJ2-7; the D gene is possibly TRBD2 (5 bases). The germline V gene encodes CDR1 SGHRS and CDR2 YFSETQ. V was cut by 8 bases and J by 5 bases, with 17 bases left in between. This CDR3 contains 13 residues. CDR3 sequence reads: CARESRDSDEQYF. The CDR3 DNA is TGCGCCAGGGAATCGAGGGATTCCGACGAGCAGTACTTC.

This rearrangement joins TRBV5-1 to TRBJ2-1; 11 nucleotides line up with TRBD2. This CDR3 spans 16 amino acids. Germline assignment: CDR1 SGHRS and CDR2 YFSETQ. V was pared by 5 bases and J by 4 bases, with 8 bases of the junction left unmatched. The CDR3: CASRVTSGGGYNEQFF. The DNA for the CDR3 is TGCGCCAGCAGAGTCACTAGCGGGGGAGGATACAATGAGCAGTTCTTC. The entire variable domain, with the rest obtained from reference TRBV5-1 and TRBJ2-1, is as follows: KAGVTQTPRYLIKTRGQQVTLSCSPISGHRSVSWYQQTPGQGLQFLFEYFSETQRNKGNFPGRFSGRQFSNSRSEMNVSTLELGDSALYLCASRVTSGGGYNEQFFGPGTRLTVL.

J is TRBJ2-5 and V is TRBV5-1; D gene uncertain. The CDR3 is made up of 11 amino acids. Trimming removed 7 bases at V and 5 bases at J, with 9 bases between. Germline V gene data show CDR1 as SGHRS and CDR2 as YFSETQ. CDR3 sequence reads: CASRLRETQYF. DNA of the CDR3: TGCGCCAGCCGCCTCAGGGAGACCCAGTACTTC.

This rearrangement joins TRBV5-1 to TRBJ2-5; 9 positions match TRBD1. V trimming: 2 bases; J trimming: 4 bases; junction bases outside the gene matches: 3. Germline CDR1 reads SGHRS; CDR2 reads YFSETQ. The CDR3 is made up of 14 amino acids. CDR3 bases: TGCGCCAGCAGCTTTACAGGGGGCCGAGAGACCCAGTACTTC. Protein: CASSFTGGRETQYF.

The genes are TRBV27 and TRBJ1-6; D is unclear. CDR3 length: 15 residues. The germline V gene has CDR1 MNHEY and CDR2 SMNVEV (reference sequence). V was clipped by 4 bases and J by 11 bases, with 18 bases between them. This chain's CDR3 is CASSSRTGIRTPLHF. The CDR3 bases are TGTGCCAGCAGTTCTAGGACTGGTATAAGGACACCCCTCCACTTT.

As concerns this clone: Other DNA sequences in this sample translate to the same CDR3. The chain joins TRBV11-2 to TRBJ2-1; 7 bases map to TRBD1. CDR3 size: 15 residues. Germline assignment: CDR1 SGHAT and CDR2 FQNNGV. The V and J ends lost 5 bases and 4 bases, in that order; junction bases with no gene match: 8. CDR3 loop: CASSPQTGSYNEQFF. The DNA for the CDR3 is TGTGCCAGCAGCCCTCAGACAGGGTCATACAATGAGCAGTTCTTC. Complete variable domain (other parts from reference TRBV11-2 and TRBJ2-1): EAGVAQSPRYKIIEKRQSVAFWCNPISGHATLYWYQQILGQGPKLLIQFQNNGVVDDSQLPKDRFSAERLKGVDSTLKIQPAKLEDSAVYLCASSPQTGSYNEQFFGPGTRLTVL.

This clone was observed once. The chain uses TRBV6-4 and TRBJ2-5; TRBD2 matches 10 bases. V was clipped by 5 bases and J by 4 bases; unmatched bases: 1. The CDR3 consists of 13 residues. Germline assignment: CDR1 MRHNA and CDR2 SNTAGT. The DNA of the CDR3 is TGTGCCAGCAGTCCTAGCGGGAGAGAGACCCAGTACTTC. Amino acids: CASSPSGRETQYF.

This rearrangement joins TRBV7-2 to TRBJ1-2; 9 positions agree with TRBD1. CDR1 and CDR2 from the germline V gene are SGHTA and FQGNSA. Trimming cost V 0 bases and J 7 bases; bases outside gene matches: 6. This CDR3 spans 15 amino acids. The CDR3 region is CASSLARDRAGGYTF. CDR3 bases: TGTGCCAGCAGCTTAGCCCGGGACAGGGCAGGTGGCTACACCTTC.

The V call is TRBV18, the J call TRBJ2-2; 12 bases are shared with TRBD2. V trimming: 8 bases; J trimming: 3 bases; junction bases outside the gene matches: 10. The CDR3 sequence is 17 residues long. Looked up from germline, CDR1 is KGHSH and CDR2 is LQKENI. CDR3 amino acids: CASTPTSGGHYTGELFF. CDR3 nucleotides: TGTGCCAGCACCCCGACTAGCGGGGGCCACTACACCGGGGAGCTGTTTTTT.

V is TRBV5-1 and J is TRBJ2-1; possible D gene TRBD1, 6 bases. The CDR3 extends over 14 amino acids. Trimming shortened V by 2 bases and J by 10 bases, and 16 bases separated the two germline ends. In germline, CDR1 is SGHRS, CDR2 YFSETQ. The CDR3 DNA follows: TGCGCCAGCAGCTTAGTTTCGACAGGCGGGGAGCAGTTCTTC. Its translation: CASSLVSTGGEQFF.